The 8 T cell receptor beta chains reported below all come from one sample, sequenced in a study of OX40 agonist ivuxolimab in advanced cancers. Clones were read by immunoSEQ multiplex PCR, and TCRdb kept only the in-frame ones, dropping some. Of about 43,000 clones listed, approximately 91% were seen once; the top ten hold around 19%. The specimen was CD4+ or CD8+ T cells sorted from blood, collected in a trial of the OX40 agonist ivuxolimab. The source of these receptors is an adult with an advanced solid tumor such as melanoma, head and neck, liver or kidney cancer.

The chain links TRBV5-4 to TRBJ2-1; D call uncertain. Trimming took off 3 bases at V and 1 base at J, with 11 bases between the two ends. The CDR3 spans 15 residues. Germline V lookup: CDR1 SGHNT, CDR2 YYREEE (reference sequence). Here the CDR3 reads CASSSTLYSYNEQFF. The DNA of the CDR3 is TGTGCCAGCAGCTCAACTTTGTATTCCTACAATGAGCAGTTCTTC. The full variable domain, completed using reference TRBV5-4 and TRBJ2-1, is ETGVTQSPTHLIKTRGQQVTLRCSSQSGHNTVSWYQQALGQGPQFIFQYYREEENGRGNFPPRFSGLQFPNYSSELNVNALELDDSALYLCASSSTLYSYNEQFFGPGTRLTVL.

The CDR3 bases are TGTGCCAGCAGCTCCTCGCGTAGCGGAACCTCCTACGAGCAGTACTTC. This translates into CASSSSRSGTSYEQYF. This rearrangement joins TRBV28 to TRBJ2-7, with D possibly matching TRBD2 (6 bases). V dropped 6 bases and J dropped 0 bases, with 18 bases sitting between them. This CDR3 contains 16 residues. Germline values: CDR1 MDHEN, CDR2 SYDVKM.

This CDR3 reads CASSVTGTAQETQYF. The CDR3 DNA reads TGTGCCAGCAGCGTAACCGGGACAGCCCAAGAGACCCAGTACTTC. This chain joins TRBV9 and TRBJ2-5, with 7 bases identical to TRBD1. In germline, CDR1 is SGDLS, CDR2 YYNGEE. This CDR3 contains 15 residues. Trimming cost V 1 base and J 1 base; bases outside gene matches: 4.

This clone was detected a few times. The rearrangement joins TRBV30 to TRBJ1-1, with D unclear. The CDR3 extends over 11 amino acids. Germline values: CDR1 GTSNPN, CDR2 SVGIG (reference sequence). Trimming left V 0 bases short and J 6 bases short, with 5 bases between. The CDR3 DNA follows: TGTGCCTGGAGTGTAAGGTCTGAAGCTTTCTTT. Protein sequence: CAWSVRSEAFF.

This chain joins TRBV23-1 and TRBJ2-5; no definite D call. TRBV23-1 is recorded as an ORF, its role being uncertain. The CDR3 runs to 15 residues. V was trimmed by 4 bases and J by 0 bases, leaving 12 bases between them. Written as DNA, the CDR3 is TGCGCCAGCAGTCGATCCGGACCGAACCAAGAGACCCAGTACTTC. This gives the protein CASSRSGPNQETQYF.

The chain uses TRBV28 and TRBJ1-6; D unclear. Trimming left V 1 base short and J 2 bases short, with 9 bases between. The CDR3 covers 16 residues. Germline V gene sequence: CDR1 MDHEN, CDR2 SYDVKM. This chain's CDR3 is CASSLSQTPYNSPLHF. For the CDR3, the DNA is TGTGCCAGCAGTTTATCACAGACACCCTATAATTCACCCCTCCACTTT.

As DNA, the CDR3 is TGTGCCAGCAAGGGGCCTGAAGGCACTGAAGCTTTCTTT. It specifies CASKGPEGTEAFF. The rearrangement uses TRBV28 and TRBJ1-1, with D tentatively TRBD1 (5 bases). CDR3 length equals 13 residues. V was cut by 7 bases and J by 4 bases, with 13 bases left in between. Germline V gives CDR1 MDHEN, CDR2 SYDVKM.

The chain uses TRBV25-1 and TRBJ2-7; D gene ambiguous. CDR3 length: 13 amino acids. Trimming left V 0 bases short and J 6 bases short, with 9 bases between. CDR1 and CDR2 from the germline V gene are MGHDK and SYGVNS. The CDR3 protein is CASSEYPGSEQYF. CDR3 DNA: TGTGCCAGCAGTGAATATCCCGGGTCCGAGCAGTACTTC.